The clone carrying this TCR beta chain was detected only once. What it binds is not known. PCR was performed using 60 Vbeta and 13 Jbeta primers. The data were produced by immunoSEQ multiplex PCR, yet TCRdb's version contains in-frame clones alone and is incomplete. The data contain about 130,000 clones, around 80% of them seen just once; the ten biggest clones take up 0.9% to 1.2%. This entry comes from a study of cytomegalovirus exposure and HLA in healthy donors. General observations from the study: Rarity held for most TCR sequences, but there were some public TCRs that occurred in many donors.

The CDR3 extends over 13 amino acids. CDR1 KGHSH and CDR2 LQKENI come from the germline V gene. The sequenced sample consisted of PBMCs. The chain couples TRBV18 to TRBJ2-5, with D possibly being TRBD1 (6 bases). The end of the DNA is better explained by TRBJ2-7, so the J call may be wrong. This sequence originates from a woman between 25 and 40 years old in good health and CMV-seronegative. In DNA form, the CDR3 reads TGTGCCAGCTCACCACCGGACAGAAACGAGCAGTACTTC. This encodes CASSPPDRNEQYF.